One sample yielded the 27 T cell receptor beta chains listed below, sequenced in a study of human T cells and chemical hapten exposure. TCRdb fed the RACE reads into MiXCR, producing one record per CDR3 protein. In the table there are 280,000 or so distinct CDR3 sequences, almost 8% of which are singletons. Documented time point: pre-sensitization, week 0. Described treatment: therapeutic diphenylcyclopropenone sensitization with weekly scalp DPC. This specimen was whole blood, taken in connection with sensitization to the hapten diphenylcyclopropenone (DPC). The receptors originated from a man between 18 and 29 years old with alopecia areata. Some clones in this sample may be carry-over from other donors' samples.

This clonotype was seen many times. The chain recombines TRBV12-3 or TRBV12-4 with TRBJ1-1; maybe TRBD1 (5 bases). The CDR3 runs 12 residues. The V end lost 5 bases, the J end lost 10 bases, and 14 bases lay between the germline ends. This CDR3 is CASSQSRGSAFF. CDR3 sequence (DNA): TGTGCCAGCAGTCAATCTCGGGGCTCAGCTTTCTTT.

This clonotype was observed a handful of times. V gene TRBV29-1 combines with J gene TRBJ2-3, with 9 bases matching TRBD1. Losses at the gene ends were 5 bases for V and 3 bases for J; bases not matched to a gene: 6. Looked up from germline, CDR1 is SQVTM and CDR2 is ANQGSEA. There are 14 residues in the CDR3. The CDR3: CSVTRDRGTDTQYF. The CDR3, as DNA: TGCAGCGTTACCCGAGACAGGGGGACAGATACGCAGTATTTT.

The CDR3: CASSPHRTDNYGYTF. CDR3 DNA sequence: TGTGCCAGCAGCCCTCATAGGACGGATAACTATGGCTACACCTTC. The chain recombines TRBV3-1 with TRBJ1-2; D call uncertain. Trimming removed 4 bases at V and 1 base at J, with 13 bases between. The CDR3 contains 15 residues. Germline V gene sequence: CDR1 LGHDT, CDR2 YNNKEL (reference sequence).

The V call is TRBV18, the J call TRBJ1-5, with D possibly being TRBD1 (6 bases). The CDR3 covers 15 residues. The germline V and J ends were trimmed by 5 bases and 1 base, with 12 bases remaining between them. The germline CDR1 and CDR2 sequences are KGHSH and LQKENI. CDR3 amino acids: CASSTGKGSNQPQHF. CDR3 DNA sequence: TGTGCCAGCTCAACAGGGAAGGGAAGCAATCAGCCCCAGCATTTT.

The genes are TRBV4-3 and TRBJ2-7; weak D call: TRBD2 (6 bases). With 2 bases removed from V and 5 bases from J, the gap between germline ends came to 19 bases. This CDR3 region has 16 residues. Per germline, CDR1 LGHNA and CDR2 YSLEER. CDR3 DNA sequence: TGCGCCAGCAGCCAAAGATGGGGCGGGGCTCGGGACGAGCAGTACTTC. It yields the protein CASSQRWGGARDEQYF.

This clonotype was seen at least ten times. The rearrangement uses TRBV3-1 and TRBJ1-3; D perhaps matches TRBD1 (6 bases). This CDR3 region has 14 residues. Germline CDR1 and CDR2: LGHDT and YNNKEL (reference sequence). V lost 5 bases, J lost 2 bases, and 10 bases lay in between. CDR3 DNA sequence: TGTGCCAGCAGCACACAGGGACCTGGAAACACCATATATTTT. Translated: CASSTQGPGNTIYF.

This clonotype was observed at least ten times. V is TRBV11-2 and J is TRBJ1-2, with D tentatively TRBD1 (5 bases). Germline lookup yields CDR1 SGHAT and CDR2 FQNNGV. V lost 6 bases, J lost 3 bases, and 20 bases lay in between. There are 16 residues in the CDR3. The CDR3 DNA is TGTGCCAGCAGAACACTTCGGGGCAGGAGCTACTATGGCTACACCTTC. Its protein is CASRTLRGRSYYGYTF.

This clonotype has more than one count but fewer than ten. The gene calls are TRBV4-1 and TRBJ1-4; D is undetermined. Trimming stripped 1 base from V and 8 bases from J, with 14 bases between. The CDR3 is made up of 15 amino acids. Per the germline V gene, CDR1 is MGHRA and CDR2 is YSYEKL. For the CDR3, the DNA is TGCGCCAGCAGCCAAGGTTTAGGTCATCGGGAAAAACTGTTTTTT. Residues: CASSQGLGHREKLFF.

V usage is TRBV12-3 or TRBV12-4 and J usage is TRBJ2-2; TRBD2 is a possible D gene (5 bases). This CDR3 has 14 amino acids. V was pared by 5 bases and J by 5 bases, with 12 bases between. CDR3 amino acids: CASSPLLETGELFF. CDR3 bases: TGTGCCAGCAGTCCACTACTAGAAACCGGGGAGCTGTTTTTT.

This clonotype was detected only a few times. The V gene is TRBV5-4, the J gene TRBJ1-2; 9 bases align to TRBD1. The germline V gene encodes CDR1 SGHNT and CDR2 YYREEE (reference sequence). CDR3 length equals 17 residues. The trim removed 4 bases at V and 2 bases at J, leaving 12 bases unmatched. The CDR3 bases are TGTGCCAGCAGCGGCGGGACAGGGCTCCGGAGAAACTATGGCTACACCTTC. Residues: CASSGGTGLRRNYGYTF.

This clonotype was observed a few times. The chain links TRBV6-6 to TRBJ2-3; D gene ambiguous. The CDR3 extends over 11 amino acids. V shed 2 bases and J shed 4 bases, with 1 base lying between them. Germline V gene lookup returns CDR1 MNHNY and CDR2 SVGAGI (reference sequence). The CDR3 coding sequence is TGTGCCAGCAGTTACGCAGATACGCAGTATTTT. It is translated as CASSYADTQYF.

The rearrangement uses TRBV25-1 and TRBJ2-7; 7 bases fit TRBD2. Germline values: CDR1 MGHDK, CDR2 SYGVNS. V was pared by 4 bases and J by 6 bases, with 3 bases of the junction left unmatched. The length of the CDR3 is 12 residues. The CDR3 coding sequence is TGTGCCAGCAGTGGGGAGGGGCGCGAGCAGTACTTC. Translation gives CASSGEGREQYF.

V and J are TRBV4-2 and TRBJ2-1, with D uncertain. The germline gives CDR1 LGHNA, CDR2 YNFKEQ. The V end was cut by 0 bases, the J end by 0 bases, with 15 bases between. CDR3 size: 18 residues. The CDR3 loop reads CASSQELGESHSYNEQFF. DNA for the CDR3: TGTGCCAGCAGCCAAGAGCTGGGTGAGTCCCACTCCTACAATGAGCAGTTCTTC.

This rearrangement joins TRBV2 to TRBJ2-6; D gene ambiguous. The germline gives CDR1 SNHLY, CDR2 FYNNEI. This CDR3 is built from 14 residues. The V end was cut by 7 bases, the J end by 0 bases, with 7 bases between. As DNA, the CDR3 is TGTGCCAGCACAACGAGCTCTGGGGCCAACGTCCTGACTTTC. Its protein is CASTTSSGANVLTF.

This clonotype turned up a few times. This chain links TRBV28 with TRBJ2-1, with TRBD2 matching 11 bases. The ends lost 5 bases at V and 6 bases at J; junction bases unmatched: 9. This CDR3 is 16 amino acids long. Germline-derived CDR1 and CDR2 are MDHEN and SYDVKM. The CDR3 protein is CASSAPLAGVVNEQFF. The CDR3 DNA sequence: TGTGCCAGCAGTGCTCCACTAGCGGGGGTCGTCAATGAGCAGTTCTTC.

This clonotype was counted only a few times. The chain joins TRBV6-5 to TRBJ1-4; the D gene is possibly TRBD1 (6 bases). V was shortened by 6 bases and J by 8 bases, with 16 bases between the two germline ends. This CDR3 has 14 amino acids. CDR1 and CDR2 (germline): MNHEY, SVGAGI. Written as DNA, the CDR3 is TGTGCCAGCAGAGTGGACAGAGAGGACGAAAAACTGTTTTTT. This codes for CASRVDREDEKLFF.

This clonotype was picked up many times. The chain recombines TRBV28 with TRBJ2-7, with 8 bases that match TRBD1. The germline V gene encodes CDR1 MDHEN and CDR2 SYDVKM. V trimming: 3 bases; J trimming: 2 bases; junction bases outside the gene matches: 6. This CDR3 region has 15 residues. The DNA of the CDR3 is TGTGCCAGCAGTTTCTCTCAGGGGGCACCCTACGAGCAGTACTTC. Translated: CASSFSQGAPYEQYF.

This chain uses TRBV4-3 with TRBJ2-5; 8 bases are shared with TRBD2. Trimming cost V 0 bases and J 3 bases; bases outside gene matches: 3. The CDR3 loop spans 15 amino acids. Per germline, CDR1 LGHNA and CDR2 YSLEER. CDR3 protein: CASSQDMTSEETQYF. The CDR3 DNA sequence: TGCGCCAGCAGCCAAGATATGACTAGCGAAGAGACCCAGTACTTC.

Ten or more counts support this clonotype. The DNA for the CDR3 is TGTGCCAGCAGCCGCTCCGAGCAGTACTTC. Protein: CASSRSEQYF. The J gene is TRBJ2-7, the V gene TRBV28; unclear D gene. The V and J ends lost 6 bases and 6 bases respectively, with 6 bases between them. Germline CDR1 MDHEN, CDR2 SYDVKM. The CDR3 runs to 10 residues.

The rearrangement uses TRBV7-2 and TRBJ2-5; tentatively, D is TRBD1 (5 bases). The CDR3 spans 13 residues. Between the trimmed V and J ends, which lost 4 bases and 2 bases, there was a span of 8 bases. The germline V gene encodes CDR1 SGHTA and CDR2 FQGNSA. The CDR3, as DNA: TGTGCCAGCAGCTCGCGGACACAAGAGACCCAGTACTTC. Its protein is CASSSRTQETQYF.

J is TRBJ1-1 and V is TRBV7-2; D is unclear. The CDR3 is 14 residues long. The V gene's germline CDR1 is SGHTA and CDR2 FQGNSA. The V end was cut by 1 base, the J end by 7 bases, with 13 bases between. This CDR3 is CASSLDVRLLEAFF. The CDR3 DNA reads TGTGCCAGCAGCTTAGATGTGAGGTTACTTGAAGCTTTCTTT.

This rearrangement joins TRBV7-8 to TRBJ2-1; TRBD2 is a possible D gene (5 bases). The CDR3 spans 15 residues. CDR1 is SGHVS and CDR2 is FQNEAQ in the germline V gene. V lost 1 base, J lost 3 bases, and 10 bases lay in between. The CDR3 region has the DNA TGTGCCAGCAGCTTAGAACTAGTTCTCTACAATGAGCAGTTCTTC. Its protein product is CASSLELVLYNEQFF.

V usage is TRBV29-1 and J usage is TRBJ2-3; 13 positions match TRBD2. CDR1 SQVTM and CDR2 ANQGSEA come from the germline V gene. The trim removed 4 bases at V and 7 bases at J, leaving 5 bases unmatched. CDR3 size: 14 residues. The CDR3 DNA reads as TGCAGCGTTGTACTAGCGGGGGGGCTCTATACGCAGTATTTT. Translated: CSVVLAGGLYTQYF.

In this sample, this clonotype turned up many times. CDR3 sequence reads: CASSLVTDHTEAFF. The DNA of the CDR3 is TGTGCCAGCAGCTTAGTCACCGACCACACTGAAGCTTTCTTT. V gene TRBV7-9 combines with J gene TRBJ1-1; D is undetermined. Trimming removed 1 base from V and 3 bases from J, with 9 bases in between. The germline CDR1 and CDR2 sequences are SEHNR and FQNEAQ (reference sequence). The CDR3 contains 14 residues.

The chain links TRBV12-3 or TRBV12-4 to TRBJ2-1; perhaps D is TRBD1 or TRBD2 (6 bases each). The V end lost 3 bases, the J end lost 9 bases, and 12 bases lay between the germline ends. The CDR3 loop spans 13 amino acids. This CDR3 is CASSLIGGGEQFF. The CDR3 DNA reads TGTGCCAGCAGTTTGATAGGAGGGGGTGAGCAGTTCTTC.

This clonotype came up a few times. The J gene is TRBJ1-5, the V gene TRBV10-3; weak D call: TRBD1 (6 bases). Trimming stripped 6 bases from V and 8 bases from J, with 14 bases between. Germline V lookup: CDR1 ENHRY, CDR2 SYGVKD. This CDR3 is 13 amino acids long. In DNA, the CDR3 is TGTGCCATCAGCCCGACAGGAGGGGAGCCCCAGCATTTT. Amino acid sequence: CAISPTGGEPQHF.

There are a few counts of this clonotype. The chain recombines TRBV5-5 with TRBJ2-7; TRBD1 aligns across 7 bases. The germline V gene has CDR1 SGHKS and CDR2 YYEKEE (reference sequence). This CDR3 region has 17 residues. After removal of 1 base from V and 5 bases from J, the junction contained 15 bases not matched to a gene. CDR3 DNA: TGTGCCAGCAGCTTGTCGTTGGGACAGACTACGATTGACGAGCAGTACGTC. Its translation is CASSLSLGQTTIDEQYV.